Each of the 12 T cell receptor beta chains below was sequenced from the same sample in a study of read filtering for tumor transcriptome and immune sequencing. The library was built from about 400 ng RNA with molecular barcoded adaptors for alpha/delta and beta/gamma chains. TCRdb fed the reads into MiXCR, producing one record per CDR3 protein. The sample has around 65,000 distinct CDR3 sequences, roughly 18% seen once. The specimen sequenced was a population of CD138-negative cells sorted from bone marrow. Every receptor here comes from a donor over 35 with multiple myeloma.

This clonotype was observed a handful of times. The chain combines TRBV10-3 with TRBJ2-7; 8 positions agree with TRBD1. CDR1 and CDR2 from the germline V gene are ENHRY and SYGVKD. The CDR3 runs to 14 residues. V lost 4 bases and J lost 5; bases outside the gene matches: 7. As DNA, the CDR3 is TGTGCCATCAGTGCCCGGACAGGGCCCAACGAGCAGTACTTC. Translated: CAISARTGPNEQYF.

The chain couples TRBV2 to TRBJ2-5; 9 bases map to TRBD2. The CDR3 has 15 amino acids. Trimming removed 6 bases from V and 7 bases from J; junction bases left unmatched: 12. Germline loops: CDR1 SNHLY, CDR2 FYNNEI. CDR3 loop: CASRNASAGGATQYF. CDR3 nucleotide sequence: TGTGCCAGCAGGAACGCTAGCGCGGGAGGGGCGACCCAGTACTTC. Drawing the rest from reference TRBV2 and TRBJ2-5, the complete variable domain is EPEVTQTPSHQVTQMGQEVILRCVPISNHLYFYWYRQILGQKVEFLVSFYNNEISEKSEIFDDQFSVERPDGSNFTLKIRSTKLEDSAMYFCASRNASAGGATQYFGPGTRLLVL.

This clonotype was recorded a few times. The chain recombines TRBV24-1 with TRBJ2-1, with D perhaps TRBD2 (5 bases). With 0 bases removed from V and 11 bases from J, the gap between germline ends came to 7 bases. This CDR3 is 12 amino acids long. Germline assignment: CDR1 KGHDR and CDR2 SFDVKD. This CDR3 is CATSDLEGKQFF. In DNA, the CDR3 is TGTGCCACCAGTGATTTGGAGGGAAAGCAGTTCTTC.

Comments on this clonotype: A much larger clone lies a single base off, so this may be a read error. In this CDR3 the conserved last residue, phenylalanine or tryptophan, is missing, so a read error is likely. V is TRBV7-9 and J is TRBJ2-5; 11 nucleotides match TRBD2. The CDR3 sequence is 15 residues long. Germline CDR1 SEHNR, CDR2 FQNEAQ (reference sequence). V was clipped by 2 bases and J by 5 bases; unmatched bases: 4. The CDR3 region is CASSLLAGGPETQYL. CDR3 sequence (DNA): TGTGCCAGCAGCTTACTAGCGGGAGGACCGGAGACCCAGTACCTC.

Turning to this clonotype: A read error is possible here, since a much larger clone lies one base away. The chain has TRBV7-9 and TRBJ2-5; 15 bases are a match to TRBD2. CDR3 length equals 16 residues. Trimming cost V 5 bases and J 7 bases; bases outside gene matches: 8. In germline, CDR1 is SEHNR, CDR2 FQNEAQ (reference sequence). The DNA for the CDR3 is TGTGCCAGCAGCGAAGGACTAGCGGGAGGGCCCTTGACCCAGTACTTC. It encodes CASSEGLAGGPLTQYF.

On this clonotype itself: This clone may be a read error of a much larger clone one base away. The chain couples TRBV20-1 to TRBJ2-2; 7 bases align to TRBD1. Germline V gene sequence: CDR1 DFQATT, CDR2 SNEGSKA (reference sequence). There are 14 residues in the CDR3. Losses at the gene ends were 7 bases for V and 1 base for J; bases not matched to a gene: 6. The CDR3 loop is CSVSRTGNTGELFF. In nucleotides, the CDR3 is TGCAGTGTTAGCCGGACAGGGAACACCGGGGAGCTGTTTTTT.

There are many counts of this clonotype. The chain uses TRBV28 and TRBJ1-5, with a tentative D call TRBD1 (5 bases). Germline loops: CDR1 MDHEN, CDR2 SYDVKM. V lost 10 bases and J lost 1, with 8 bases in between. The CDR3 length is 12 residues. The CDR3 DNA reads TGTGCCAACGGGGGAAGCAATCAGCCCCAGCATTTT. Its translation: CANGGSNQPQHF.

This clonotype was counted between two and nine times. The V gene is TRBV13, the J gene TRBJ1-1, with 10 bases matching TRBD1. This CDR3 region has 12 residues. Germline CDR1 and CDR2: PRHDT and FYEKMQ (reference sequence). Unmatched junction bases numbered 4, after V lost 4 bases and J lost 11 bases. CDR3 DNA: TGTGCCAGCAGCTCAAGACAGGGGGCTGCTTTCTTT. This codes for CASSSRQGAAFF.

This clonotype was picked up many times. This chain connects TRBV20-1 to TRBJ2-3; maybe TRBD2 (5 bases). The germline V and J ends were trimmed by 8 bases and 1 base, with 16 bases remaining between them. In germline, CDR1 is DFQATT, CDR2 SNEGSKA (reference sequence). There are 14 residues in the CDR3. The CDR3 loop is CSPGIVSGTDTQYF. CDR3 DNA sequence: TGCAGTCCGGGGATAGTAAGTGGCACAGATACGCAGTATTTT.

This clonotype came up a few times. The chain couples TRBV2 to TRBJ2-3; 9 bases match TRBD2. Germline assignment: CDR1 SNHLY and CDR2 FYNNEI. The CDR3 contains 15 residues. With V trimmed by 4 bases and J by 4 bases, 6 bases remained unmatched. DNA for the CDR3: TGTGCCAGCAGTGGGGATAGCGGGAGCGCAGATACGCAGTATTTT. This encodes CASSGDSGSADTQYF.

Comments on this clonotype: As the CDR3 is not closed by the conserved phenylalanine or tryptophan, this likely results from a read error. The genes are TRBV15 and TRBJ1-1; D gene ambiguous. This CDR3 contains 12 residues. V lost 3 bases and J 3 bases, leaving 5 bases between the germline ends. The germline V gene encodes CDR1 LNHNV and CDR2 YYDKDF (reference sequence). CDR3 coding DNA: TGTGCCACCAGCAGGGATGACACTGAAGCTTTCCTT. Its protein product is CATSRDDTEAFL.

The genes are TRBV20-1 and TRBJ1-5; 9 nucleotides agree with TRBD1. Unmatched junction bases numbered 9, after V lost 5 bases and J lost 4 bases. CDR1 DFQATT and CDR2 SNEGSKA come from the germline V gene (reference sequence). The CDR3 extends over 15 amino acids. CDR3 nucleotide sequence: TGCAGTGCTTTCATAGACAGGGGGGGAAATCAGCCCCAGCATTTT. It encodes CSAFIDRGGNQPQHF.